The T cell receptor (beta chain) under discussion was sequenced for a study of T cell responses to AZD1222 COVID-19 vaccine. General study results and limits: Most donors were white British, females outnumbered males, and clonal diversity was possibly underestimated. Repertoires were obtained only post-peak T cell response.

J gave up 0 bases and V 8 bases, and 10 bases lay outside the gene matches. Germline values: CDR1 KGHSH, CDR2 LQKENI. The CDR3 length is 16 residues. A word on this clone: Its specificity is unknown.

Data came from immunoSEQ multiplex PCR; TCRdb stores just in-frame clones and leaves some out. The table lists 90,000 to 110,000 clones, around 87% of them singletons. Specimen: peripheral blood, collected 28 days after the second AZD1222 dose. The V call is TRBV18, the J call TRBJ2-1; 7 nucleotides match TRBD2. The receptor's source is an adult who received the AZD1222 COVID-19 vaccine. The CDR3 loop reads CASHEGGSSSYNEQFF. CDR3 sequence (DNA): TGTGCCAGCCACGAAGGCGGGAGTAGCTCCTACAATGAGCAGTTCTTC.